The entry below describes one T cell receptor (beta chain). This entry is derived from a study of blood T cell repertoires in COVID-19. Across the whole study: Both acute and convalescent COVID-19 samples were obtained from the United States, Italy and Spain. T cells, B-cell-depleted T cells, or PBMCs provided the cDNA or gDNA that served as material.

How the authors handled the data: Reference gene primer amplification yielded estimated nucleated cell counts. Clones were sequenced by immunoSEQ multiplex PCR, and TCRdb holds only the in-frame ones, with some missing. From that table come the V and J calls and clone size; the DNA was used to work out D and trimming. The sample includes about 140,000 clones, about 74% of them seen just once. The sample consisted of peripheral blood. The receptor was derived from a man aged 50 to 60 with acute or convalescent COVID-19.

The DNA for the CDR3 is TGTGCCAGTAGTTGGGGGGTCGTGGGCAATCAGCCCCAGCATTTT. Translation: CASSWGVVGNQPQHF. V usage is TRBV19 and J usage is TRBJ1-5; tentatively, D is TRBD1 (5 bases). This CDR3 has 15 amino acids. Germline V gene lookup returns CDR1 LNHDA and CDR2 SQIVND (reference sequence). With 5 bases removed from V and 2 bases from J, the gap between germline ends came to 13 bases. Variable domain in full (rest from reference TRBV19 and TRBJ1-5): DGGITQSPKYLFRKEGQNVTLSCEQNLNHDAMYWYRQDPGQGLRLIYYSQIVNDFQKGDIAEGYSVSREKKESFPLTVTSAQKNPTAFYLCASSWGVVGNQPQHFGDGTRLSIL.